A single sample gave rise to the 25 T cell receptor beta chains below, sequenced in a study of blood T cells in healthy people across ages. Primed by a sample-barcoded 5' primer and a J-beta primer mix, a second PCR proceeded for about 6 to 12 cycles. TCRdb analysed the 5' RACE reads with MiXCR anew, one entry per CDR3 protein. The table shows roughly 730,000 distinct CDR3 sequences, with 56% occurring only once. Source material: blood. The receptors derive from a man aged 35 to 55 in good health.

The rearrangement uses TRBV28 and TRBJ2-1; 9 nucleotides agree with TRBD2. The length of the CDR3 is 16 residues. The germline V gene has CDR1 MDHEN and CDR2 SYDVKM. The V segment lost 5 bases and the J segment 6 bases; nucleotides outside the gene matches: 11. The CDR3 region has the DNA TGTGCCAGCAGTCTCCTGACTAGCGGTTACGTCAATGAGCAGTTCTTC. The encoded protein is CASSLLTSGYVNEQFF.

This clonotype was found once. The chain recombines TRBV29-1 with TRBJ1-1; possibly TRBD1 for D (5 bases). The germline gives CDR1 SQVTM, CDR2 ANQGSEA. Trimming took off 3 bases at V and 1 base at J, with 15 bases between the two ends. The CDR3 extends over 15 amino acids. In nucleotides, the CDR3 is TGCAGCGTTGAGTACTTAATGAGGGGGAACACTGAAGCTTTCTTT. Protein sequence: CSVEYLMRGNTEAFF. Complete variable domain (other parts from reference TRBV29-1 and TRBJ1-1): SAVISQKPSRDICQRGTSLTIQCQVDSQVTMMFWYRQQPGQSLTLIATANQGSEATYESGFVIDKFPISRPNLTFSTLTVSNMSPEDSSIYLCSVEYLMRGNTEAFFGQGTRLTVV.

This clonotype has more than one count but fewer than ten. V and J are TRBV29-1 and TRBJ2-1, with 12 bases fitting TRBD2. The J segment lost 4 bases and the V segment lost 0 bases, leaving 10 bases of the junction unmatched. The CDR3 covers 18 residues. Germline V CDR1 and CDR2: SQVTM, ANQGSEA. The CDR3 sequence: CSVEEGAWGLAGYNEQFF. CDR3 sequence (DNA): TGCAGCGTTGAAGAGGGGGCTTGGGGACTAGCGGGTTACAATGAGCAGTTCTTC.

The V call is TRBV4-3, the J call TRBJ1-2, with 7 bases matching TRBD1. CDR3 length: 15 amino acids. The trim removed 4 bases at V and 4 bases at J, leaving 9 bases unmatched. Germline V gene data show CDR1 as LGHNA and CDR2 as YSLEER. The CDR3 protein is CASSPDREWGYGYTF. The CDR3 nucleotides read TGCGCCAGCAGCCCCGACAGGGAGTGGGGCTATGGCTACACCTTC.

In nucleotides, the CDR3 is TGTGCCAGCAGTTTAGCGCGGGGTTCAGGGTTGGGCCAGCCCCAGCATTTT. This encodes CASSLARGSGLGQPQHF. The rearrangement uses TRBV12-3 or TRBV12-4 and TRBJ1-5, with a tentative D call TRBD1 (5 bases). This CDR3 is built from 17 residues. Trimming took 0 bases from V and 7 from J, leaving 19 bases between them.

The chain uses TRBV7-2 and TRBJ2-6; TRBD2 might be the D (5 bases). CDR3 size: 16 residues. Germline loops: CDR1 SGHTA, CDR2 FQGNSA. V gave up 2 bases and J gave up 2 bases, with 10 bases separating them. For the CDR3, the DNA is TGTGCCAGCAGCTTACTCAGCGGTACTGGGGCCAACGTCCTGACTTTC. It codes for CASSLLSGTGANVLTF.

This chain connects TRBV6-5 to TRBJ1-6; no firm D call. V lost 5 bases, J lost 2 bases, and 13 bases lay in between. The CDR3 is 16 residues long. Germline-derived CDR1 and CDR2 are MNHEY and SVGAGI. CDR3: CASSTVDLAYNSPLHF. For the CDR3, the DNA is TGTGCCAGCAGTACCGTCGACCTGGCCTATAATTCACCCCTCCACTTT.

The chain links TRBV20-1 to TRBJ2-7; the match to TRBD2 covers 8 bases. CDR1 and CDR2 (germline): DFQATT, SNEGSKA (reference sequence). V shed 1 base and J 5 bases; nucleotides not matched to a gene: 10. The CDR3 covers 15 residues. Here the CDR3 reads CSARGAGGSAHEQYF. In DNA form, the CDR3 reads TGCAGTGCTAGAGGGGCGGGAGGATCTGCCCACGAGCAGTACTTC.

The gene calls are TRBV6-6 and TRBJ2-4, with D perhaps TRBD1 (5 bases). CDR1 MNHNY and CDR2 SVGAGI come from the germline V gene (reference sequence). This CDR3 contains 12 residues. With 10 bases removed from V and 6 bases from J, the gap between germline ends came to 13 bases. Here the CDR3 reads CATSDNPNIQYF. CDR3 in DNA: TGTGCCACCTCGGACAACCCAAACATTCAGTACTTC.

This clonotype turned up a few times. This chain connects TRBV18 to TRBJ2-3; 8 bases map to TRBD1. Germline V CDR1 and CDR2: KGHSH, LQKENI. The V and J ends lost 4 bases and 4 bases, in that order; junction bases with no gene match: 4. This CDR3 has 14 residues. In DNA form, the CDR3 reads TGTGCCAGCTCACAAGACAGGGGTCCAGATACGCAGTATTTT. As protein: CASSQDRGPDTQYF.

The gene calls are TRBV28 and TRBJ2-4; 11 bases align to TRBD2. Germline CDR1 and CDR2: MDHEN and SYDVKM. Trimming cost V 7 bases and J 0 bases; bases outside gene matches: 14. The CDR3 runs to 19 residues. CDR3 sequence reads: CASTQIGLAGPLAKNIQYF. CDR3 in DNA: TGTGCCAGCACCCAGATCGGACTAGCGGGTCCCTTAGCCAAAAACATTCAGTACTTC.

With regard to this clonotype: A junction boundary mismatches the germline segment, possibly from a read error. The genes are TRBV7-2 and TRBJ2-7; 7 bases are a match to TRBD1. The CDR3 is 13 amino acids. Germline V gene data show CDR1 as SGHTA and CDR2 as FQGNSA. Here the CDR3 reads CAGSLQGTVEQYF. The CDR3 nucleotides read TGTGCCGGCAGCTTACAAGGGACAGTCGAGCAGTACTTC.

The V gene is TRBV11-1, the J gene TRBJ1-1; 8 nucleotides agree with TRBD1. This CDR3 has 13 residues. Germline CDR1 and CDR2: SGHAT and FQDESV (reference sequence). V shed 5 bases, J shed 8 bases, and the junction held 7 bases outside the gene matches. CDR3 nucleotide sequence: TGTGCCAGCAGCCGAACAGGGGGGTTAGAAGCTTTCTTT. Its protein product is CASSRTGGLEAFF.

This chain connects TRBV11-3 to TRBJ2-4, with D perhaps matching TRBD1 (5 bases). The DNA matches TRBJ2-5 better at its end, which makes the J call doubtful. The germline CDR1 and CDR2 sequences are SGHNT and YENEEA. The CDR3 loop spans 14 amino acids. The CDR3 loop reads CASSLVRREETQYF. CDR3 DNA sequence: TGTGCCAGCAGCTTAGTCCGCAGGGAAGAGACCCAGTACTTC.

This clonotype was observed a handful of times. The chain couples TRBV29-1 to TRBJ2-1, with 10 bases lining up with TRBD1. The length of the CDR3 is 17 residues. Germline values: CDR1 SQVTM, CDR2 ANQGSEA. J gave up 3 bases and V 6 bases, and 14 bases lay outside the gene matches. For the CDR3, the DNA is TGCAGCGTCCTCGGACAGGGGGAACCCCCTTACTACAATGAGCAGTTCTTC. Protein product: CSVLGQGEPPYYNEQFF.

This clonotype was picked up many times. V usage is TRBV6-5 and J usage is TRBJ2-7, with 8 bases that match TRBD1. CDR1 is MNHEY, CDR2 SVGAGI, per germline. The CDR3 totals 15 residues. The V gene end was trimmed by 7 bases and the J gene end by 6 bases; junction bases not matched to a gene: 14. The CDR3 here is CASTRTTGGVGEQYF. CDR3 bases: TGTGCCAGCACCCGAACTACAGGGGGTGTAGGCGAGCAGTACTTC.

The chain carries TRBV20-1 and TRBJ1-4; D not certain. The germline V gene encodes CDR1 DFQATT and CDR2 SNEGSKA (reference sequence). CDR3 length equals 13 residues. The germline V and J ends were trimmed by 3 bases and 7 bases, with 12 bases remaining between them. CDR3 coding DNA: TGCAGTGCTAGTTTTGGGGTTTCTGAAAAACTGTTTTTT. As protein: CSASFGVSEKLFF.

This CDR3 reads CASSPHRSTDTQYF. The CDR3 nucleotides are TGTGCCAGCAGCCCCCACCGAAGCACAGATACGCAGTATTTT. J is TRBJ2-3 and V is TRBV9; D gene unclear. The CDR3 has 14 residues. Trimming cost V 4 bases and J 0 bases, with 9 bases left between them. Germline assignment: CDR1 SGDLS and CDR2 YYNGEE.

The chain couples TRBV27 to TRBJ2-3, with 11 bases identical to TRBD2. The CDR3 is made up of 14 amino acids. V shed 3 bases and J 8 bases; nucleotides not matched to a gene: 4. Germline CDR1 and CDR2: MNHEY and SMNVEV (reference sequence). The CDR3 region is CASSLDLAGGTQYF. In DNA form, the CDR3 reads TGTGCCAGCAGTTTGGACCTAGCGGGAGGTACGCAGTATTTT.

The chain couples TRBV27 to TRBJ2-3, with a tentative D call TRBD2 (6 bases). This CDR3 region has 13 residues. The germline V gene has CDR1 MNHEY and CDR2 SMNVEV (reference sequence). Trimming shortened V by 5 bases and J by 4 bases, and 10 bases separated the two germline ends. The CDR3 sequence is CASSADYPDTQYF. DNA for the CDR3: TGTGCCAGCAGTGCGGACTATCCAGATACGCAGTATTTT.

The chain employs TRBV28 and TRBJ2-7, with no clear D. The DNA end is a closer match to TRBJ2-5, so the J assignment may be wrong. Germline values: CDR1 MDHEN, CDR2 SYDVKM. The CDR3 sequence is 14 residues long. The CDR3 DNA reads as TGTGCCAGCAGCAACGGTCAGGCCAGGGAGACCCAGTACTTC. Encoded protein: CASSNGQARETQYF.

Concerning this clonotype: This clone may be a read error of a much larger clone one base away. The chain combines TRBV12-3 or TRBV12-4 with TRBJ2-6; no definite D call. V was clipped by 4 bases and J by 8 bases, with 12 bases between them. The CDR3 sequence is 14 residues long. The CDR3 is CASSSQHATNVLTF. The CDR3 DNA is TGTGCCAGCAGTTCCCAACACGCCACCAACGTCCTGACTTTC.

The chain has TRBV27 and TRBJ1-2, with 7 positions matching TRBD1. The CDR3 extends over 16 amino acids. V lost 5 bases, J lost 4 bases, and 13 bases stayed unmatched. Germline V gives CDR1 MNHEY, CDR2 SMNVEV (reference sequence). CDR3 amino acids: CASSENRGGFAYGYTF. The CDR3 DNA is TGTGCCAGCAGTGAAAACAGGGGAGGGTTTGCCTATGGCTACACCTTC.

This clonotype was detected only a few times. The CDR3: CASSIITDTQYF. CDR3 nucleotides: TGTGCCAGCAGCATAATCACAGATACGCAGTATTTT. The V call is TRBV7-9, the J call TRBJ2-3; D unclear. The CDR3 is made up of 12 amino acids. Germline CDR1 and CDR2: SEHNR and FQNEAQ (reference sequence). V was clipped by 5 bases and J by 2 bases, with 5 bases between them.

This clonotype occurred a few times. J is TRBJ2-1 and V is TRBV20-1; 8 bases agree with TRBD2. This CDR3 has 14 amino acids. V was clipped by 4 bases and J by 5 bases; unmatched bases: 7. Germline V lookup: CDR1 DFQATT, CDR2 SNEGSKA (reference sequence). The CDR3 is CSAITSGPNNEQFF. The CDR3, as DNA: TGCAGTGCTATAACTAGCGGACCTAACAATGAGCAGTTCTTC.